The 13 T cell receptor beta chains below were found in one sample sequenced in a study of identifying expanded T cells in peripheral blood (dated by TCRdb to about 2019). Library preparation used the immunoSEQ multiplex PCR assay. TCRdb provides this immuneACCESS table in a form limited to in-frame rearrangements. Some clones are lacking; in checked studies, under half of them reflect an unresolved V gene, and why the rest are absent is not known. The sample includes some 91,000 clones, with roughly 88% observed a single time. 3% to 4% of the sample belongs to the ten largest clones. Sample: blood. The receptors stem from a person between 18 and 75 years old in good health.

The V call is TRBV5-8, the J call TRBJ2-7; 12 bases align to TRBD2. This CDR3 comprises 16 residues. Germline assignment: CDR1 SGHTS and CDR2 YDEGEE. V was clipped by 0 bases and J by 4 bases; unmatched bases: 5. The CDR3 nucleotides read TGTGCCAGCAGCTTGGGCCTAGCGGGAGGGTTTTACGAGCAGTACTTC. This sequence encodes CASSLGLAGGFYEQYF.

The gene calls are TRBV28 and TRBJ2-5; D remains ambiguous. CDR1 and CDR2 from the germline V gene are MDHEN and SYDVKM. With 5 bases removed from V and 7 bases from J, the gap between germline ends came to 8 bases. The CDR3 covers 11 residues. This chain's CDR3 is CASSTTSTQYF. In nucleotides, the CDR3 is TGTGCCAGCAGTACTACTTCGACCCAGTACTTC. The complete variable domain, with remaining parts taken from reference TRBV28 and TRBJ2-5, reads DVKVTQSSRYLVKRTGEKVFLECVQDMDHENMFWYRQDPGLGLRLIYFSYDVKMKEKGDIPEGYSVSREKKERFSLILESASTNQTSMYLCASSTTSTQYFGPGTRLLVL.

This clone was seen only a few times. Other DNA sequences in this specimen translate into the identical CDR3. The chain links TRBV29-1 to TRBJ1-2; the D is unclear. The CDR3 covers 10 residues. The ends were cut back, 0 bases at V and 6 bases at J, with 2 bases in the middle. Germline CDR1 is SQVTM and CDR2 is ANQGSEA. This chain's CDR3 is CSVEENGYTF. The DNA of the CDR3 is TGCAGCGTTGAAGAGAATGGCTACACCTTC. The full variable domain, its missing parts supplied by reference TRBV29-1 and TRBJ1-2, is SAVISQKPSRDICQRGTSLTIQCQVDSQVTMMFWYRQQPGQSLTLIATANQGSEATYESGFVIDKFPISRPNLTFSTLTVSNMSPEDSSIYLCSVEENGYTFGSGTRLTVV.

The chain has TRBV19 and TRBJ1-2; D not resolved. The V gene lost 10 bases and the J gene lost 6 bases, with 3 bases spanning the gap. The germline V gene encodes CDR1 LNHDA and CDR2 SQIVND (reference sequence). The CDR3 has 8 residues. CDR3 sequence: CATDGYTF. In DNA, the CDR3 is TGTGCCACAGATGGCTACACCTTC.

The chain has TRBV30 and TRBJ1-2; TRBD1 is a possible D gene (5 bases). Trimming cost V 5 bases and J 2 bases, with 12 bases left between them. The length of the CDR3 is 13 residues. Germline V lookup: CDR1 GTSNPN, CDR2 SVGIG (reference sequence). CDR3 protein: CAWDSTGNYGYTF. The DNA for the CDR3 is TGTGCCTGGGACTCAACAGGAAACTATGGCTACACCTTC.

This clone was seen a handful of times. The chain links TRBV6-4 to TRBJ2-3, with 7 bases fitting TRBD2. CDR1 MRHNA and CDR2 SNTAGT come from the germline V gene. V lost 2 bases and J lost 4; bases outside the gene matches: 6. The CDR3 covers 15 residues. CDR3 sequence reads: CASSDVGGSADTQYF. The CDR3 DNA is TGTGCCAGCAGTGACGTCGGCGGGAGTGCAGATACGCAGTATTTT.

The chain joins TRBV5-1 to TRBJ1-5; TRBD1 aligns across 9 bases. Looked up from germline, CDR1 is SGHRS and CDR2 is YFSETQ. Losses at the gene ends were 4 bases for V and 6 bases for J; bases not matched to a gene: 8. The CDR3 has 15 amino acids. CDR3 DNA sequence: TGCGCCAGCAGCGCGGACGGACAGGGGAGTCAGCCCCAGCATTTT. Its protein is CASSADGQGSQPQHF.

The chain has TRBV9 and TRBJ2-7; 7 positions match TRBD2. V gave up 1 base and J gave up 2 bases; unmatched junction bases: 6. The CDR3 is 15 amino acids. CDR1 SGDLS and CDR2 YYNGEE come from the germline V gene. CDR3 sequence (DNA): TGTGCCAGCAGCGTATCTAGCGGAGGAGCCTACGAGCAGTACTTC. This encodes CASSVSSGGAYEQYF.

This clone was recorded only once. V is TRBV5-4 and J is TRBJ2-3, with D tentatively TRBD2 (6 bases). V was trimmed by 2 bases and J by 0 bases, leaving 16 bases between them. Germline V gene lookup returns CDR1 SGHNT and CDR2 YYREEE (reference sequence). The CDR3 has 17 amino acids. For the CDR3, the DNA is TGTGCCAGCAGCTTAGGCGCGTTGAGCGGGAGCACAGATACGCAGTATTTT. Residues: CASSLGALSGSTDTQYF.

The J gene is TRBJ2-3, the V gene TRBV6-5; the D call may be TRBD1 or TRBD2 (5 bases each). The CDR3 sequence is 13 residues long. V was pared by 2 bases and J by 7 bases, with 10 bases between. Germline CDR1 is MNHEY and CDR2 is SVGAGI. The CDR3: CASSYGTANTQYF. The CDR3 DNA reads TGTGCCAGCAGTTACGGGACCGCTAATACGCAGTATTTT.

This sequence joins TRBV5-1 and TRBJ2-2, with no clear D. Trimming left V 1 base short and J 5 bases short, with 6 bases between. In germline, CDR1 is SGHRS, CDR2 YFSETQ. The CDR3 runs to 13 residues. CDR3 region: CASSLKGTGELFF. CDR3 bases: TGCGCCAGCAGCTTGAAAGGGACCGGGGAGCTGTTTTTT.

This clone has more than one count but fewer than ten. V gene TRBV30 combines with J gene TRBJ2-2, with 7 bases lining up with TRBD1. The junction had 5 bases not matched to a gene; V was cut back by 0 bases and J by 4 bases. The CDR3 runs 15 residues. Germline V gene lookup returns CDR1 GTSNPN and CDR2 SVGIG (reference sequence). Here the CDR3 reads CAWSVQGTVTGELFF. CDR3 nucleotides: TGTGCCTGGAGTGTACAGGGGACAGTCACCGGGGAGCTGTTTTTT.

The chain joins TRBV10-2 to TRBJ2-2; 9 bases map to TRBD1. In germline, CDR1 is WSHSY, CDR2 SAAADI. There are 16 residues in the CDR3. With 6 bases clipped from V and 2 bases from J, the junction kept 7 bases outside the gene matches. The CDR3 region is CASRVTGGVNTGELFF. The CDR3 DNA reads TGCGCCAGCAGAGTCACAGGGGGCGTAAACACCGGGGAGCTGTTTTTT.